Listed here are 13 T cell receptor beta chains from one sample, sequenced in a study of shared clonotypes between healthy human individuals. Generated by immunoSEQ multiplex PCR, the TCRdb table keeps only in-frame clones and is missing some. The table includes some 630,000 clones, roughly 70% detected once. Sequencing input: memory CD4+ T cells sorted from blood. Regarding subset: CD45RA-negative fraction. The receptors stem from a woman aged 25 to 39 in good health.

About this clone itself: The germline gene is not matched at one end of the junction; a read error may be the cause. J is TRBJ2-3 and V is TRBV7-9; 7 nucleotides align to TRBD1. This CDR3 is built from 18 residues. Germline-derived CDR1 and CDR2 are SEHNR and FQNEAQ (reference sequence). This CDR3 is CASSPTQGDLSHARLQGF. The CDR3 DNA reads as TGTGCCAGCAGCCCCACTCAGGGGGACCTCTCCCACGCTCGCCTTCAGGGTTTT.

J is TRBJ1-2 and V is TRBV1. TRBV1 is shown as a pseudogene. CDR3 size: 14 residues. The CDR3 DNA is TGCACCAGCAGCCAAGATCGTGAGACGGATGGCTACACCTTC. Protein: CTSSQDRETDGYTF.

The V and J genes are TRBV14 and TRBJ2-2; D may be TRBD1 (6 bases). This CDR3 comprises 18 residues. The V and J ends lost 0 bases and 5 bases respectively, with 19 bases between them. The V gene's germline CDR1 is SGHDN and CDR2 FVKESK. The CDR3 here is CASSQDRGRGGRTGELFF. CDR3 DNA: TGTGCCAGCAGCCAAGATAGGGGCAGGGGCGGAAGGACCGGGGAGCTGTTTTTT.

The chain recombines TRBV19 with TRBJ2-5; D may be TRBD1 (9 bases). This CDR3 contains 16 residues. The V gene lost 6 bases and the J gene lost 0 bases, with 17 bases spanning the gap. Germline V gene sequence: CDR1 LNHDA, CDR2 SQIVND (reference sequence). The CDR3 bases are TGTGCCAGTAGCCGCGGGGGGACAGGGAACCAAGAGACCCAGTACTTC. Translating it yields CASSRGGTGNQETQYF.

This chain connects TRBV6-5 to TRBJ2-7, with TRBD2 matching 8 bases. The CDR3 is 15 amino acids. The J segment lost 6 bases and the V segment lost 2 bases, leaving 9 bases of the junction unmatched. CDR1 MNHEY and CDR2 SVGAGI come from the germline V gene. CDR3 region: CASSYTPSGRSEQYF. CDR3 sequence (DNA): TGTGCCAGCAGTTACACCCCCAGCGGGAGAAGCGAGCAGTACTTC.

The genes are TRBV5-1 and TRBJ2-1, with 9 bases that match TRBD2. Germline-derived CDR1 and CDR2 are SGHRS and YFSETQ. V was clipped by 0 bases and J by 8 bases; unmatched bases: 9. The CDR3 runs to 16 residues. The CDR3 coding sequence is TGCGCCAGCAGCTTGGTGTTGGCGGGAGGGCCACATGAGCAGTTCTTC. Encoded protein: CASSLVLAGGPHEQFF.

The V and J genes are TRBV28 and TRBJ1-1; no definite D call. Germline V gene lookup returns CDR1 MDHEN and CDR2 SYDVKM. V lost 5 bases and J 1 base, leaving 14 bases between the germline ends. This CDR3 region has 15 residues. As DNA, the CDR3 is TGTGCCAGCAGTACAACGGGCATAAGGAACACTGAAGCTTTCTTT. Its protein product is CASSTTGIRNTEAFF.

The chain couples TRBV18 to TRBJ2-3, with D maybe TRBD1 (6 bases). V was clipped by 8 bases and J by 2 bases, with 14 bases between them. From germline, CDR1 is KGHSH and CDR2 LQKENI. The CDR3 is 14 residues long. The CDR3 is CASAEGGPTDTQYF. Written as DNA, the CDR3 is TGTGCCAGCGCCGAAGGGGGACCCACAGATACGCAGTATTTT. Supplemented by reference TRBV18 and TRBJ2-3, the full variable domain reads NAGVMQNPRHLVRRRGQEARLRCSPMKGHSHVYWYRQLPEEGLKFMVYLQKENIIDESGMPKERFSAEFPKEGPSILRIQQVVRGDSAAYFCASAEGGPTDTQYFGPGTRLTVL.

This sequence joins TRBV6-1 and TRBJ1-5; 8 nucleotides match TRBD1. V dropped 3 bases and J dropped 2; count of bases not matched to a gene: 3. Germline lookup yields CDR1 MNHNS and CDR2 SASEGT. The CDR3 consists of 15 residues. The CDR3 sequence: CASSDSTGGNQPQHF. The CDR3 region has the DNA TGTGCCAGCAGTGACTCGACAGGGGGCAATCAGCCCCAGCATTTT.

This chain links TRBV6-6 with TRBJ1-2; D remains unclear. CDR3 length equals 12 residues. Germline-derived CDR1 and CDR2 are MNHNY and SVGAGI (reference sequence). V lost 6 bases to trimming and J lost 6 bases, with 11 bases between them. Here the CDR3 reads CASRTRSDGYTF. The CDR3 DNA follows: TGTGCCAGCAGAACCAGGTCGGATGGCTACACCTTC.

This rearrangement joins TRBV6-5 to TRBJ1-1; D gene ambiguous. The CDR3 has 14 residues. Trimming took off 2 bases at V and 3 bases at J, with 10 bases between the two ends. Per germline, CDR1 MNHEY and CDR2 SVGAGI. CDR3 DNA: TGTGCCAGCAGTTACGCCGGGGAATACACTGAAGCTTTCTTT. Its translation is CASSYAGEYTEAFF.

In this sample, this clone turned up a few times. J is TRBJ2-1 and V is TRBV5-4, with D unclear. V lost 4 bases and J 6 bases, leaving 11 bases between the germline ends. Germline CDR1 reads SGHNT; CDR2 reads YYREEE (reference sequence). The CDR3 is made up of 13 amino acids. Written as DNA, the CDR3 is TGTGCCAGCAGCCAAAAAGGTGGCAATGAGCAGTTCTTC. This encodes CASSQKGGNEQFF.

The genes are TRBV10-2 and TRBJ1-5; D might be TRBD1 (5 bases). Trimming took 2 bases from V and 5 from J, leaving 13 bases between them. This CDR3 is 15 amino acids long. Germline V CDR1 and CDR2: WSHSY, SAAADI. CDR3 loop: CASSEAREGDQPQHF. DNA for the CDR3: TGCGCCAGCAGTGAGGCCAGAGAAGGGGATCAGCCCCAGCATTTT.